The rows below give T cell receptor beta chains drawn from one sample of a study of CD8 T cells in ankylosing spondylitis. Using its own MiXCR run on the 5' RACE reads, TCRdb lists one record per CDR3 protein. The repertoire holds under 250,000 distinct CDR3 sequences, more than 25% seen once, with around 4.2% in the top ten. The sequencing input was blood, either unsorted or a sorted T cell fraction (not recorded which). These receptor sequences come from a male donor with ankylosing spondylitis or in good health (not recorded which). Both conserved end residues are part of each CDR3. The D gene is left open where the match is weak. Size is omitted from some rows. Given values are once, few, many or a class for expanded clones.

V gene	D gene	J gene	clone size	CDR3 protein	CDR3 DNA
TRBV5-5	.	TRBJ2-2	.	CASSLEWGGELFF	TGTGCCAGCAGCCTAGAATGGGGCGGGGAGCTGTTTTTT
TRBV9	TRBD2	TRBJ2-3	few	CASSPHLAGGFFTDTQYF	TGTGCCAGCAGCCCCCACCTAGCGGGGGGGTTCTTCACAGATACGCAGTATTTT
TRBV9	TRBD2	TRBJ2-1	few	CASSVGASGGVLGEQFF	TGTGCCAGCAGCGTAGGGGCTAGCGGGGGTGTCCTGGGTGAGCAGTTCTTC
TRBV15	.	TRBJ2-1	.	CATSRYNEQFF	TGTGCCACCAGCAGGTACAATGAGCAGTTCTTC
TRBV20-1	TRBD1	TRBJ1-6	few	CSGGQASSPLHF	TGCAGTGGGGGACAGGCCTCTTCACCCCTCCACTTT
TRBV10-3	.	TRBJ2-3	.	CAISEPATDTQYF	TGTGCCATCAGTGAGCCGGCAACAGATACGCAGTATTTT
TRBV29-1	.	TRBJ1-2	many	CSVVSDPAYGYTF	TGCAGCGTTGTGTCGGATCCGGCCTATGGCTACACCTTC
TRBV12-3/TRBV12-4	.	TRBJ2-2	few	CASSYGSNTGELFF	TGTGCCAGCAGTTACGGGTCCAACACCGGGGAGCTGTTTTTT
TRBV10-3	TRBD1	TRBJ2-2	few	CAIRTTGTETGELFF	TGTGCCATCAGGACGACAGGGACGGAAACCGGGGAGCTGTTTTTT
TRBV4-2	TRBD1	TRBJ2-3	.	CASSARDRDTDTQYF	TGTGCCAGCAGCGCCCGGGACAGGGATACAGATACGCAGTATTTT
TRBV29-1	.	TRBJ2-5	few	CSSRTAAQETQYF	TGCAGCTCTAGGACAGCTGCCCAAGAGACCCAGTACTTC
TRBV20-1	.	TRBJ2-3	few	CSATTGTSYTDTQYF	TGCAGTGCTACCACGGGGACTTCTTACACAGATACGCAGTATTTT
TRBV12-3/TRBV12-4	TRBD2	TRBJ2-5	.	CASSPLLAGVQETQYF	TGTGCCAGCAGTCCGCTTCTAGCGGGGGTACAAGAGACCCAGTACTTC
TRBV6-5	.	TRBJ2-3	many	CASSYRVGSTDTQYF	TGTGCCAGCAGTTACAGGGTCGGGAGCACAGATACGCAGTATTTT
TRBV13	TRBD1	TRBJ1-6	.	CASSTSFGTGVTPLHF	TGTGCCAGCAGCACGTCCTTCGGGACAGGGGTTACACCCCTCCACTTT
TRBV29-1	.	TRBJ2-5	few	CSVVGHQETQYF	TGCAGCGTTGTGGGCCACCAAGAGACCCAGTACTTC
TRBV7-7	TRBD2	TRBJ2-5	.	CASSPSRTSQETQYF	TGTGCCAGCAGCCCCAGTCGGACTAGCCAAGAGACCCAGTACTTC
TRBV20-1	TRBD1	TRBJ2-7	.	CSASRDRGYEQYF	TGCAGTGCGAGTCGGGACAGGGGCTACGAGCAGTACTTC
TRBV7-2	.	TRBJ2-1	few	CASSLGLGNEQFF	TGTGCCAGCAGCTTAGGATTGGGGAATGAGCAGTTCTTC
TRBV6-4	.	TRBJ2-1	few	CASRRARSYNEQFF	TGTGCCAGCAGAAGGGCACGCTCCTACAATGAGCAGTTCTTC
TRBV7-9	TRBD1	TRBJ1-2	few	CASSSNHDRGSFGYTF	TGTGCCAGCAGCTCAAACCACGACAGGGGATCCTTTGGCTACACCTTC
TRBV5-1	.	TRBJ2-3	.	CASSLSARYGTDTQYF	TGCGCCAGCAGCTTGAGCGCTAGGTACGGCACAGATACGCAGTATTTT
TRBV5-1	.	TRBJ2-3	.	CASSSSVTSTDTQYF	TGCGCCAGCAGCTCTAGCGTAACTAGCACAGATACGCAGTATTTT
TRBV9	.	TRBJ2-5	few	CASSVEGSGLTQYF	TGTGCCAGCAGCGTAGAAGGTAGCGGTTTGACCCAGTACTTC
TRBV12-3/TRBV12-4	.	TRBJ2-3	.	CASSSSLGDTQYF	TGTGCCAGCAGTTCCTCGCTCGGAGATACGCAGTATTTT
TRBV6-5	.	TRBJ2-1	few	CASSYSGGGGEQFF	TGTGCCAGCAGTTACTCGGGGGGCGGGGGTGAGCAGTTCTTC
TRBV5-5	.	TRBJ2-7	.	CASSRTGLPYEQYF	TGTGCCAGCAGCCGAACCGGGTTACCCTACGAGCAGTACTTC
TRBV29-1	TRBD1	TRBJ2-2	.	CSVHDRGSGELFF	TGCAGCGTGCACGACAGGGGATCCGGGGAGCTGTTTTTT
TRBV12-3/TRBV12-4	.	TRBJ1-2	few	CASSPGSGGAGGYTF	TGTGCCAGCAGTCCCGGTTCGGGGGGCGCTGGGGGCTACACCTTC
TRBV25-1	.	TRBJ2-7	.	CASGRGTGQSSYEQYF	TGTGCCAGCGGAAGGGGTACAGGCCAGAGCTCCTACGAGCAGTACTTC